These 26 T cell receptor beta chains share one sample of origin, sequenced in a study of blood T cell repertoires in COVID-19. Repertoires were generated with immunoSEQ multiplex PCR, while TCRdb's copy carries only in-frame clones and drops some. Of 150,000 or so clones detected, around 79% appear once; the ten largest clones hold around 8%. The material sequenced was peripheral blood. Every receptor here comes from a woman in her fifties or sixties with COVID-19, enrolled during active disease.

CDR3 amino acids: CASSYLGANEQYV. The CDR3 nucleotides read TGTGCCAGCAGCTATTTAGGGGCGAACGAGCAGTACGTC. V and J are TRBV27 and TRBJ2-7; a weak D match, TRBD1 (5 bases). CDR3 size: 13 residues. The V end was cut by 6 bases, the J end by 5 bases, with 14 bases between. Germline CDR1 and CDR2: MNHEY and SMNVEV (reference sequence).

The CDR3 spells CASSLLFETRRNQPQHF. CDR3 nucleotide sequence: TGTGCCAGCAGCCTCCTGTTTGAGACCCGGCGGAATCAGCCCCAGCATTTT. This chain uses TRBV7-8 with TRBJ1-5; D is undetermined. V was clipped by 5 bases and J by 4 bases, with 21 bases between them. In germline, CDR1 is SGHVS, CDR2 FQNEAQ. The CDR3 sequence is 17 residues long.

The genes are TRBV5-1 and TRBJ2-3; D gene unclear. With 1 base removed from V and 1 base from J, the gap between germline ends came to 7 bases. The CDR3 is 14 residues long. Germline lookup yields CDR1 SGHRS and CDR2 YFSETQ. For the CDR3, the DNA is TGCGCCAGCAGCTTGCCGCAGGGCACAGATACGCAGTATTTT. It is translated as CASSLPQGTDTQYF.

This chain joins TRBV5-1 and TRBJ1-2, with TRBD1 matching 10 bases. Per the germline V gene, CDR1 is SGHRS and CDR2 is YFSETQ. CDR3 length: 15 residues. With 4 bases clipped from V and 5 bases from J, the junction kept 8 bases outside the gene matches. CDR3 in amino acids: CASSTGDRGAYGYTF. The CDR3, as DNA: TGCGCCAGCAGCACCGGGGACAGGGGTGCTTATGGCTACACCTTC.

The rearrangement joins TRBV7-3 to TRBJ2-1, with 7 bases identical to TRBD1. Germline CDR1 SGHTA, CDR2 FQGTGA. Losses at the gene ends were 6 bases for V and 9 bases for J; bases not matched to a gene: 5. The CDR3 totals 12 residues. CDR3 DNA sequence: TGTGCCAGCAGTACCAGGGGGACTGAGCAGTTCTTC. It is translated as CASSTRGTEQFF. Using reference TRBV7-3 and TRBJ2-1 for the parts outside the CDR3, the full variable domain is GAGVSQTPSNKVTEKGKYVELRCDPISGHTALYWYRQSLGQGPEFLIYFQGTGAADDSGLPNDRFFAVRPEGSVSTLKIQRTERGDSAVYLCASSTRGTEQFFGPGTRLTVL.

The V and J genes are TRBV5-6 and TRBJ2-7; D is unresolved. This CDR3 spans 12 amino acids. Germline V gene sequence: CDR1 SGHDT, CDR2 YYEEEE. V was cut by 3 bases and J by 5 bases, with 9 bases left in between. As DNA, the CDR3 is TGTGCCAGCAGCTCGAGGAGAGACGAGCAGTACTTC. This sequence encodes CASSSRRDEQYF.

This clone was counted only a few times. The rearrangement links TRBV19 to TRBJ1-2; 8 bases are shared with TRBD1. V lost 0 bases to trimming and J lost 4 bases; unmatched junction nucleotides: 7. Germline V lookup: CDR1 LNHDA, CDR2 SQIVND (reference sequence). The length of the CDR3 is 16 residues. The CDR3 DNA sequence: TGTGCCAGTAGTATAGACGCAGGGGGCAGCGGCTATGGCTACACCTTC. This gives the protein CASSIDAGGSGYGYTF.

The chain couples TRBV5-6 to TRBJ2-3; no clear D. Trimming took off 2 bases at V and 2 bases at J, with 9 bases between the two ends. Germline V gives CDR1 SGHDT, CDR2 YYEEEE. The CDR3 sequence is 14 residues long. The CDR3, as DNA: TGTGCCAGCAGCTTTGGCGGTTTCACAGATACGCAGTATTTT. It encodes CASSFGGFTDTQYF.

This chain uses TRBV7-9 with TRBJ2-4; 12 bases match TRBD1. The CDR3 is 19 residues long. Germline V gene data show CDR1 as SEHNR and CDR2 as FQNEAQ (reference sequence). V shed 5 bases and J 0 bases; nucleotides not matched to a gene: 11. In DNA form, the CDR3 reads TGTGCCAGCAGCCCTCCGGGACAGGGGGCCTTCGAAGCCAAAAACATTCAGTACTTC. Protein: CASSPPGQGAFEAKNIQYF.

This rearrangement joins TRBV3-1 (or the pseudogene TRBV3-2) to TRBJ2-2; a possible D gene is TRBD1 (5 bases). V dropped 4 bases and J dropped 0 bases, with 12 bases sitting between them. This CDR3 region has 16 residues. Per germline, CDR1 LGHDT and CDR2 YNNKEL (reference sequence). CDR3 nucleotides: TGTGCCAGCAGCCCCCCGCAGGGATCGAACACCGGGGAGCTGTTTTTT. Translation: CASSPPQGSNTGELFF.

V gene TRBV2 combines with J gene TRBJ2-7, with 12 bases aligning to TRBD2. CDR1 is SNHLY, CDR2 FYNNEI, per germline. This CDR3 is built from 13 residues. J gave up 7 bases and V 8 bases, and 6 bases lay outside the gene matches. This chain's CDR3 is CASQTSGGWEQYF. CDR3 nucleotide sequence: TGTGCCAGCCAGACTAGCGGGGGCTGGGAGCAGTACTTC.

This clone was observed a single time. The V and J genes are TRBV5-8 and TRBJ2-7, with 13 nucleotides matching TRBD2. J was trimmed by 5 bases and V by 4 bases; bases with no gene match: 6. The CDR3 runs to 15 residues. Germline lookup yields CDR1 SGHTS and CDR2 YDEGEE. CDR3 in amino acids: CASSKLAGGPNEQYF. The CDR3 bases are TGTGCCAGCAGCAAACTAGCGGGAGGGCCCAACGAGCAGTACTTC.

The rearrangement joins TRBV6-1 to TRBJ1-4; no clear D. Germline V gene data show CDR1 as MNHNS and CDR2 as SASEGT. V was pared by 3 bases and J by 13 bases, with 15 bases between. The CDR3 runs to 13 residues. CDR3: CASSDVLGEGLFF. The CDR3 DNA reads as TGTGCCAGCAGTGATGTTTTGGGAGAAGGACTGTTTTTT.

The chain has TRBV18 and TRBJ2-3; D may be TRBD1 (5 bases). The CDR3 extends over 14 amino acids. The germline V gene has CDR1 KGHSH and CDR2 LQKENI. Trimming cost V 3 bases and J 3 bases, with 10 bases left between them. CDR3 nucleotide sequence: TGTGCCAGCTCACCCCGGCAGGGAACAGATACGCAGTATTTT. Its protein is CASSPRQGTDTQYF.

The gene calls are TRBV9 and TRBJ2-3; TRBD1 might be the D (7 bases). Per the germline V gene, CDR1 is SGDLS and CDR2 is YYNGEE. This CDR3 has 18 residues. Deletions cut 3 bases from V and 2 bases from J, with 22 bases between. For the CDR3, the DNA is TGTGCCAGCAGCGCCAGACAGGGCCGGGGAGGAGTCACAGATACGCAGTATTTT. It translates to CASSARQGRGGVTDTQYF.

This clone has only one observation. This chain joins TRBV5-1 and TRBJ2-2; TRBD1 aligns across 8 bases. Germline CDR1 and CDR2: SGHRS and YFSETQ. The CDR3 extends over 14 amino acids. J lost 4 bases, V lost 4 bases, and 3 bases had no gene match. CDR3 protein: CASSPTGGTGELFF. In DNA, the CDR3 is TGCGCCAGCAGCCCTACAGGGGGCACCGGGGAGCTGTTTTTT.

The CDR3 spells CASSIGSPGGREQFF. The CDR3 region has the DNA TGTGCCAGTAGTATCGGGTCCCCAGGGGGCCGTGAGCAGTTCTTC. The chain uses TRBV19 and TRBJ2-1, with 8 bases identical to TRBD1. J gave up 9 bases and V 3 bases, and 10 bases lay outside the gene matches. CDR1 and CDR2 from the germline V gene are LNHDA and SQIVND (reference sequence). The CDR3 covers 15 residues.

V and J are TRBV2 and TRBJ1-1; D remains ambiguous. CDR1 and CDR2 (germline): SNHLY, FYNNEI. Trimming stripped 5 bases from V and 5 bases from J, with 12 bases between. The CDR3 runs to 13 residues. The CDR3 coding sequence is TGTGCCAGCAGTTCACCTGAGATGACTGAAGCTTTCTTT. Its protein is CASSSPEMTEAFF.

CDR3 residues: CASSRGEPDQPQHF. The CDR3 DNA sequence: TGTGCCAGCAGTCGAGGAGAGCCCGATCAGCCCCAGCATTTT. The J gene is TRBJ1-5, the V gene TRBV7-9; D is undetermined. The CDR3 consists of 14 residues. CDR1 and CDR2 (germline): SEHNR, FQNEAQ (reference sequence). V dropped 6 bases and J dropped 5 bases, with 14 bases sitting between them.

This clone was seen more than once but under ten times. The chain recombines TRBV9 with TRBJ1-2; 8 nucleotides align to TRBD1. Germline V gene sequence: CDR1 SGDLS, CDR2 YYNGEE. V gave up 0 bases and J gave up 3 bases; unmatched junction bases: 4. The CDR3 sequence is 15 residues long. CDR3 protein: CASSVGTGIDYGYTF. In DNA, the CDR3 is TGTGCCAGCAGCGTAGGGACAGGGATTGACTATGGCTACACCTTC. Looking up the rest from reference TRBV9 and TRBJ1-2 gives the full variable domain: DSGVTQTPKHLITATGQRVTLRCSPRSGDLSVYWYQQSLDQGLQFLIQYYNGEERAKGNILERFSAQQFPDLHSELNLSSLELGDSALYFCASSVGTGIDYGYTFGSGTRLTVV.

V usage is TRBV2 and J usage is TRBJ1-1, with a possible D match to TRBD1 (6 bases). Trimming took off 5 bases at V and 4 bases at J, with 14 bases between the two ends. CDR1 is SNHLY and CDR2 is FYNNEI in the germline V gene. The CDR3 runs to 14 residues. The chain's CDR3 is CASSRTASPTEAFF. CDR3 DNA sequence: TGTGCCAGCAGTAGGACAGCCTCGCCCACTGAAGCTTTCTTT.

This chain connects TRBV28 to TRBJ1-3; unclear D gene. V was pared by 8 bases and J by 0 bases, with 8 bases between. Germline loops: CDR1 MDHEN, CDR2 SYDVKM. CDR3 length equals 13 residues. The CDR3 DNA follows: TGTGCCAGCTGCGTCTCCTCTGGAAACACCATATATTTT. Amino acids: CASCVSSGNTIYF.

The CDR3 bases are TGTGCCAGCAGTCCTCAAGCCGGGACTAGCGGGGTAGAGACCCAGTACTTC. Protein product: CASSPQAGTSGVETQYF. The V call is TRBV28, the J call TRBJ2-5; 13 bases fit TRBD2. Looked up from germline, CDR1 is MDHEN and CDR2 is SYDVKM. The CDR3 contains 17 residues. The J segment lost 4 bases and the V segment lost 5 bases, leaving 10 bases of the junction unmatched.

In regard to this clone: It may be a read error: a sequence one base away is much more abundant. CDR3 region: CASSQGLAGVQETQYF. In DNA form, the CDR3 reads TGTGCCAGCAGCCAGGGACTAGCGGGAGTACAAGAGACCCAGTACTTC. This chain links TRBV9 with TRBJ2-5; 14 positions agree with TRBD2. Germline V gene lookup returns CDR1 SGDLS and CDR2 YYNGEE. V dropped 4 bases and J dropped 2; count of bases not matched to a gene: 4. This CDR3 comprises 16 residues.

The V call is TRBV19, the J call TRBJ1-1; TRBD1 might be the D (6 bases). The CDR3 is made up of 15 amino acids. V lost 8 bases and J 3 bases, leaving 19 bases between the germline ends. In germline, CDR1 is LNHDA, CDR2 SQIVND (reference sequence). The CDR3 loop reads CASLPTGTLDTEAFF. The CDR3 DNA reads as TGTGCCAGTCTGCCCACAGGGACCCTAGACACTGAAGCTTTCTTT. Based on the CDR3 plus reference TRBV19 and TRBJ1-1, the full variable domain is DGGITQSPKYLFRKEGQNVTLSCEQNLNHDAMYWYRQDPGQGLRLIYYSQIVNDFQKGDIAEGYSVSREKKESFPLTVTSAQKNPTAFYLCASLPTGTLDTEAFFGQGTRLTVV.

This rearrangement joins TRBV5-1 to TRBJ2-2; a possible D gene is TRBD2 (7 bases). CDR1 and CDR2 from the germline V gene are SGHRS and YFSETQ. The CDR3 covers 14 residues. Trimming shortened V by 4 bases and J by 7 bases, and 14 bases separated the two germline ends. The CDR3 loop reads CASSRGAQGGELFF. The CDR3 DNA reads TGCGCCAGCAGCCGGGGGGCGCAGGGCGGGGAGCTGTTTTTT. The variable domain in full, with the rest retrieved from reference TRBV5-1 and TRBJ2-2, is KAGVTQTPRYLIKTRGQQVTLSCSPISGHRSVSWYQQTPGQGLQFLFEYFSETQRNKGNFPGRFSGRQFSNSRSEMNVSTLELGDSALYLCASSRGAQGGELFFGEGSRLTVL.